These 16 T cell receptor beta chains were sequenced from one sample in a study of stem cell transplantation in POMP-related autoinflammatory disease. Sequenced by immunoSEQ multiplex PCR; TCRdb stores in-frame clones only, minus some. Among 9,000 to 10,000 clones listed, 70% to 80% were seen once. This specimen was CD4+ T cells from PBMCs, taken after stem cell transplantation. The receptor set was obtained from a human patient with POMP-related autoinflammation and immune dysregulation (PRAID). The T cells may partly be graft donor cells.

The V call is TRBV25-1, the J call TRBJ1-6; D is undetermined. CDR1 MGHDK and CDR2 SYGVNS come from the germline V gene. Between the trimmed V and J ends, which lost 11 bases and 11 bases, there was a span of 13 bases. CDR3 length: 11 residues. CDR3 sequence reads: CAGMRAAPLHF. The CDR3 DNA is TGTGCCGGTATGAGGGCAGCACCCCTCCACTTT.

The rearrangement links TRBV3-1 (or the pseudogene TRBV3-2) to TRBJ2-3, with TRBD2 identical over 10 bases. Losses at the gene ends were 6 bases for V and 4 bases for J; bases not matched to a gene: 10. The germline CDR1 and CDR2 sequences are LGHDT and YNNKEL (reference sequence). CDR3 length equals 16 residues. This chain's CDR3 is CASSWTSGNWADTQYF. The CDR3 nucleotides are TGTGCCAGCAGTTGGACTAGCGGTAATTGGGCAGATACGCAGTATTTT.

The table lists this clone with a few counts. The chain combines TRBV7-9 with TRBJ2-7, with D perhaps being TRBD1 or TRBD2 (5 bases each). The CDR3 contains 15 residues. With 8 bases removed from V and 7 bases from J, the gap between germline ends came to 24 bases. Germline V CDR1 and CDR2: SEHNR, FQNEAQ (reference sequence). CDR3 protein: CASRRSEGLPTEQYF. DNA of the CDR3: TGTGCCAGCCGCCGGAGTGAGGGGCTTCCTACTGAGCAGTACTTC.

CDR3 protein: CASSPPGQGAYEQYF. The CDR3 coding sequence is TGTGCCAGCTCACCACCGGGACAGGGTGCCTACGAGCAGTACTTC. The chain combines TRBV18 with TRBJ2-7; TRBD1 aligns across 9 bases. V trimming: 0 bases; J trimming: 2 bases; junction bases outside the gene matches: 2. There are 15 residues in the CDR3. Germline V lookup: CDR1 KGHSH, CDR2 LQKENI. The full variable domain, in which reference TRBV18 and TRBJ2-7 provide the parts outside the CDR3, is NAGVMQNPRHLVRRRGQEARLRCSPMKGHSHVYWYRQLPEEGLKFMVYLQKENIIDESGMPKERFSAEFPKEGPSILRIQQVVRGDSAAYFCASSPPGQGAYEQYFGPGTRLTVT.

V is TRBV7-3 and J is TRBJ2-1; 7 nucleotides agree with TRBD2. The CDR3 has 15 amino acids. Germline values: CDR1 SGHTA, CDR2 FQGTGA. V lost 0 bases and J lost 5; bases outside the gene matches: 4. DNA of the CDR3: TGTGCCAGCAGCTTAACGAGCGGGGCCGACAATGAGCAGTTCTTC. This gives the protein CASSLTSGADNEQFF.

The genes are TRBV6-1 and TRBJ2-1; maybe TRBD2 (6 bases). The germline V gene has CDR1 MNHNS and CDR2 SASEGT. The ends were cut back, 2 bases at V and 7 bases at J, with 18 bases in the middle. The CDR3 contains 16 residues. The CDR3 reads CASSEMMAGSENEQFF. For the CDR3, the DNA is TGTGCCAGCAGTGAAATGATGGCGGGGAGTGAGAATGAGCAGTTCTTC.

The chain combines TRBV19 with TRBJ1-2; the match to TRBD1 covers 7 bases. V lost 4 bases to trimming and J lost 4 bases; unmatched junction nucleotides: 6. The CDR3 is made up of 14 amino acids. Germline-derived CDR1 and CDR2 are LNHDA and SQIVND (reference sequence). The CDR3 region is CASSRQGSSYGYTF. CDR3 coding DNA: TGTGCCAGTAGTAGACAGGGCAGCAGCTATGGCTACACCTTC.

CDR3 in DNA: TGTGCCAGCAGTGAAATAGGAGGCAAGCAGTTCTTC. It translates to CASSEIGGKQFF. The chain links TRBV6-1 to TRBJ2-1; maybe TRBD2 (5 bases). This CDR3 is built from 12 residues. Germline V gene sequence: CDR1 MNHNS, CDR2 SASEGT. The ends were cut back, 2 bases at V and 11 bases at J, with 10 bases in the middle.

CDR3 region: CASSPYYSGRGNEQYF. The CDR3 coding sequence is TGTGCCAGCTCACCATACTATTCGGGGAGGGGGAACGAGCAGTACTTC. This rearrangement joins TRBV18 to TRBJ2-7; weak D call: TRBD2 (7 bases). CDR1 and CDR2 from the germline V gene are KGHSH and LQKENI. The CDR3 sequence is 16 residues long. Trimming removed 2 bases at V and 5 bases at J, with 19 bases between.

In DNA form, the CDR3 reads TGCGCCAGCAGTCTCGGGACAGGGGGCGGTGGAACTGAAGCTTTCTTT. It is translated as CASSLGTGGGGTEAFF. This chain links TRBV10-2 with TRBJ1-1; 12 bases align to TRBD1. There are 16 residues in the CDR3. V was pared by 5 bases and J by 5 bases, with 9 bases of the junction left unmatched. Germline V gene lookup returns CDR1 WSHSY and CDR2 SAAADI.

This clone was seen a single time. CDR3 region: CASSSRDRNEKLFF. The CDR3 DNA reads TGTGCCAGCAGCTCACGGGACAGAAATGAAAAACTGTTTTTT. This chain connects TRBV5-4 to TRBJ1-4; 7 nucleotides agree with TRBD1. Germline loops: CDR1 SGHNT, CDR2 YYREEE (reference sequence). The junction had 4 bases not matched to a gene; V was cut back by 3 bases and J by 5 bases. The CDR3 has 14 amino acids.

The rearrangement uses TRBV7-9 and TRBJ2-1, with 9 bases fitting TRBD2. With V trimmed by 2 bases and J by 9 bases, 11 bases remained unmatched. Germline V CDR1 and CDR2: SEHNR, FQNEAQ (reference sequence). The CDR3 sequence is 16 residues long. This chain's CDR3 is CASSLIPGTSHFEQFF. CDR3 nucleotide sequence: TGTGCCAGCAGCTTAATCCCCGGGACTAGCCACTTTGAGCAGTTCTTC.

A single count supports this clone. The chain joins TRBV6-5 to TRBJ1-1; TRBD1 is a possible D gene (6 bases). The V end was cut by 11 bases, the J end by 6 bases, with 16 bases between. Germline V lookup: CDR1 MNHEY, CDR2 SVGAGI. The CDR3 is 12 residues long. The CDR3 is CAGTGRGSEAFF. CDR3 DNA sequence: TGTGCCGGTACGGGGAGGGGGTCTGAAGCTTTCTTT.

This chain joins TRBV6-5 and TRBJ1-5; no definite D call. The CDR3 length is 13 residues. The germline gives CDR1 MNHEY, CDR2 SVGAGI. Trimming stripped 11 bases from V and 2 bases from J, with 13 bases between. Here the CDR3 reads CAASFGGNQPQHF. CDR3 bases: TGTGCCGCAAGTTTCGGGGGCAATCAGCCCCAGCATTTT.

CDR3 protein: CASSSRREGRPQYF. CDR3 DNA sequence: TGTGCCAGCAGCTCCCGTAGGGAGGGCCGTCCCCAGTACTTC. V gene TRBV28 combines with J gene TRBJ2-5; 7 nucleotides align to TRBD2. CDR1 is MDHEN, CDR2 SYDVKM, per germline. The CDR3 runs 14 residues. The J segment lost 9 bases and the V segment lost 6 bases, leaving 13 bases of the junction unmatched. The whole variable domain, remainder taken from reference TRBV28 and TRBJ2-5, is DVKVTQSSRYLVKRTGEKVFLECVQDMDHENMFWYRQDPGLGLRLIYFSYDVKMKEKGDIPEGYSVSREKKERFSLILESASTNQTSMYLCASSSRREGRPQYFGPGTRLLVL.

The chain carries TRBV2 and TRBJ2-1, with D possibly being TRBD1 (5 bases). The CDR3 consists of 14 residues. Germline lookup yields CDR1 SNHLY and CDR2 FYNNEI. V was shortened by 3 bases and J by 8 bases, with 14 bases between the two germline ends. The DNA of the CDR3 is TGTGCCAGCAGTGAGGGCTCCGGCAGGGATGAGCAGTTCTTC. Translated, it gives CASSEGSGRDEQFF.